In this sample, the clone carrying this TCR beta chain turned up a few times. The target antigen is unknown. This sample was taken from a study of T cell repertoires in cytomegalovirus infection. The overall study: HLA-B-restricted CMV epitopes that are well studied were used alongside recently identified HLA-C-restricted ones. Public TCR beta signatures were indicative of both CMV infection and a matching HLA type.

Notes on the study in general: HLA-C-restricted TCR beta clonotypes specific for CMV led the ex vivo response.

MiXCR, applied by TCRdb to the reads, yields one record per CDR3 protein. Counted here are hundreds of thousands of distinct CDR3 sequences, 30% to 40% occurring once; the ten biggest clones make up roughly a sixth. Material: cultured PBMCs, obtained from culture after CMV antigen stimulation. The sequence derives from a human donor in good health (CMV status not recorded). Some clones in this sample may be carry-over from other donors' samples.

As DNA, the CDR3 is TGTGCCAGCAGCTTAGGCCGGGACAGGCGCACAGATACGCAGTATTTT. This gives the protein CASSLGRDRRTDTQYF. The chain recombines TRBV7-2 with TRBJ2-3; 8 bases are a match to TRBD1. After removal of 1 base from V and 1 base from J, the junction contained 4 bases not matched to a gene. The CDR3 loop spans 16 amino acids. CDR1 and CDR2 (germline): SGHTA, FQGNSA.